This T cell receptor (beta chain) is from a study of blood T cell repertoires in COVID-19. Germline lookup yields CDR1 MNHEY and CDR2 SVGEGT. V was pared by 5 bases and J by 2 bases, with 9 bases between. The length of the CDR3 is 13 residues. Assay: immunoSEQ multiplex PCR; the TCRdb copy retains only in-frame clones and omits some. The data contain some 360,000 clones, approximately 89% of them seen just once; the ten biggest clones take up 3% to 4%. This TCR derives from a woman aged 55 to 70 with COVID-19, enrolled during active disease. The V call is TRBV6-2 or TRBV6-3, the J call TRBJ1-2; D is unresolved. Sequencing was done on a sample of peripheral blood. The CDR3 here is CASSPPGNYGYTF. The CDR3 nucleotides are TGTGCCAGCAGTCCACCCGGGAACTATGGCTACACCTTC.